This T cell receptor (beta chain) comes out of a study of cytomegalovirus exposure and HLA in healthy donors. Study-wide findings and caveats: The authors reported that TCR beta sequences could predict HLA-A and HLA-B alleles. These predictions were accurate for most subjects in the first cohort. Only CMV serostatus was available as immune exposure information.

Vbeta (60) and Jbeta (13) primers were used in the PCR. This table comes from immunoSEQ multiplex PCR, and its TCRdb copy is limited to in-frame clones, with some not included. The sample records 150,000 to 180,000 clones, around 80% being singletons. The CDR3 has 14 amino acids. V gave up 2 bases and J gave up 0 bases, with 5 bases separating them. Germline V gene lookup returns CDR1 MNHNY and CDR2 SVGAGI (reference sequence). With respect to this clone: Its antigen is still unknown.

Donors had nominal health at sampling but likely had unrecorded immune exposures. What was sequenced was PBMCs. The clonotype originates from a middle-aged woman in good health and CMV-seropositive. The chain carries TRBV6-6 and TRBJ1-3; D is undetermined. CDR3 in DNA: TGTGCCAGCAGTTACGGGAGCTCTGGAAACACCATATATTTT. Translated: CASSYGSSGNTIYF.